This paragraph covers one T cell receptor beta chain sequence. Its antigen is undetermined. The sample is drawn from a study of graft-versus-host responses after intestinal transplantation. The overall study: Anti-thymocyte globulin induction preceded two to three years of tacrolimus and steroid maintenance in all recipients.

The repertoire was sequenced with immunoSEQ multiplex PCR; TCRdb's copy has only in-frame clones and lacks some. The sample carries under 25,000 clones, around nine tenths recorded once. Regarding the study as a whole: Maximum circulating GvH clone levels tracked with early post-transplant HvG decreases.

Germline V gene lookup returns CDR1 SNHLY and CDR2 FYNNEI. Trimming took 8 bases from V and 7 from J, leaving 8 bases between them. The CDR3 runs 10 residues. The TCR sequence derives from a human patient who received an intestinal transplant, so some T cells may come from the graft donor. The chain employs TRBV2 and TRBJ1-2; D is ambiguous. The starting material was PBMCs, obtained approximately 33 weeks after intestinal transplant. The CDR3 here is CASGGFGYTF. The CDR3 bases are TGTGCCAGCGGTGGTTTTGGCTACACCTTC.